This is a list of T cell receptor beta chains from one sample in a study of control samples from healthy donors and cancer patients. This table comes from immunoSEQ multiplex PCR, and its TCRdb copy is limited to in-frame clones, with some not included. This table holds about 120,000 clones, around 87% found once. Sequences were obtained from blood. The receptors stem from a man aged 25 to 40 in good health. Each CDR3 is given with its conserved first and last residue. Clone size appears in some rows only: once, few, many, or a class for an expanded clone.

v_call	cdr3_length	clone_size	j_call	cdr3_aa
TRBV27	14	.	TRBJ2-1	CASSLQKTYNEQFF
TRBV5-5	15	.	TRBJ1-5	CASSLRQTRGQPQHF
TRBV7-3	13	.	TRBJ2-1	CASSLNKGNEQFF
TRBV2	13	.	TRBJ1-2	CASGVTGDYGYTF
TRBV19	11	.	TRBJ2-5	CASSREETQYF
TRBV7-3	14	.	TRBJ2-1	CASSLTPQNNEQFF
TRBV6-4	14	.	TRBJ2-2	CASSDQANTGELFF
TRBV5-1	14	.	TRBJ1-1	CASSLGTLGTEAFF
TRBV30	14	.	TRBJ2-5	CAWGDRGRGETQYF
TRBV21-1	17	.	TRBJ1-2	CASSKGGGQGRNYGYTF
TRBV13	15	.	TRBJ2-3	CASSLVGTSTDTQYF
TRBV29-1	16	.	TRBJ2-6	CSVEGTVSSGANVLTF
TRBV5-1	13	.	TRBJ2-3	CASRGGVKDTQYF
TRBV18	14	.	TRBJ1-1	CASSLLDRQPEAFF
TRBV12-3/TRBV12-4	13	.	TRBJ1-2	CASSLRREGGYTF
TRBV18	13	.	TRBJ1-1	CASSRTENTEAFF
TRBV2	16	few	TRBJ2-5	CASSTGQGIVQETQYF
TRBV14	14	.	TRBJ1-1	CASSQVPGQGEAFF
TRBV28	12	.	TRBJ1-2	CASSLNGYGYTF
TRBV11-2	12	.	TRBJ1-3	CASSSQGNTIYF
TRBV12-3/TRBV12-4	12	.	TRBJ1-4	CASSLVSEKLFF